The TCR beta chain under discussion was sequenced for a study of blood T cell repertoires in COVID-19. Overall study context: The United States, Italy and Spain provided the acute and convalescent COVID-19 samples.

Germline V lookup: CDR1 LNHNV, CDR2 YYDKDF (reference sequence). This CDR3 contains 13 residues. Trimming removed 1 base from V and 7 bases from J; junction bases left unmatched: 3. Clones were sequenced by immunoSEQ multiplex PCR, and TCRdb holds only the in-frame ones, with some missing. Of around 49,000 clones in the sample, about 92% were seen once. Material for sequencing was peripheral blood. The V gene is TRBV15, the J gene TRBJ2-7, with 8 bases identical to TRBD1. This clonotype was sampled from a man aged 55 to 70 with COVID-19, enrolled during active disease. CDR3 DNA: TGTGCCACCAGCAGAGGACAGGGGTTTGAGCAGTACTTC. This codes for CATSRGQGFEQYF.